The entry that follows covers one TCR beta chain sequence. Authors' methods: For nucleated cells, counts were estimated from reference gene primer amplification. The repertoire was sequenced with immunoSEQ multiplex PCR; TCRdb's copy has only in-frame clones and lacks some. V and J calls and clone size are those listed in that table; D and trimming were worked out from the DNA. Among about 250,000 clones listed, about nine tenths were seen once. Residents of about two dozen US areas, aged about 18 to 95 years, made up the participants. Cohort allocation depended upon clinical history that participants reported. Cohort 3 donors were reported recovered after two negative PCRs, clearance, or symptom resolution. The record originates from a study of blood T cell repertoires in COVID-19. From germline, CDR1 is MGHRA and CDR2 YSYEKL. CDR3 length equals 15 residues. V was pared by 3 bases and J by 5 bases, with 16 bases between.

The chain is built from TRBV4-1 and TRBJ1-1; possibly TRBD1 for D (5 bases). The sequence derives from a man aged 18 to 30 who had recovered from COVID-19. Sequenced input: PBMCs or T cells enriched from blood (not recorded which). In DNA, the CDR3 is TGCGCCAGCAGCCACCCTCTGGGGGGGAGGACTGAAGCTTTCTTT. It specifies CASSHPLGGRTEAFF.